The present entry profiles one TCR beta chain with its context. The antigen remains unidentified. This sample is drawn from a study of cytomegalovirus exposure and HLA in healthy donors. Findings and caveats of the study: On later analysis, the bulk of CMV-associated TCR beta chains appeared to be HLA-restricted. TCR beta chain V- and J-gene trimming was linked, in a later analysis, to a missense variant in DCLRE1C.

Donors consisted of healthy bone marrow donors. The CDR3 has 14 amino acids. The V end was cut by 3 bases, the J end by 1 base, with 9 bases between. The germline V gene encodes CDR1 LNHDA and CDR2 SQIVND (reference sequence). PCR amplification relied on 60 Vbeta primers (plus 13 Jbeta primers). Methods used by the authors: Later work found tens of millions of unique TCR beta chains, with roughly 11 million shared. TCRdb keeps only in-frame clones here, not all; method: immunoSEQ multiplex PCR. V and J calls plus clone size are reproduced from that table; the DNA served to infer D and trimming. The sample carries some 200,000 clones, roughly 80% recorded once.

This sequence joins TRBV19 and TRBJ1-2; D may be TRBD1 (5 bases). The source of this sequence is a man aged 40-50 years in good health and CMV-seronegative. The sample taken for sequencing was PBMCs. The CDR3 sequence is CASSITGLNYGYTF. As DNA, the CDR3 is TGTGCCAGTAGTATCACAGGCCTTAACTATGGCTACACCTTC.